The next 5 T cell receptor beta chains were all read from a single sample in a study of blood T cells in healthy people across ages. The second PCR ran about 7 to 12 cycles with a sample-barcoded 5' primer and J-beta primers. MiXCR, run by TCRdb on the 5' RACE reads, gives a single entry per CDR3 protein. The data hold some 1.8 million distinct CDR3 sequences, with more than 35% observed a single time. The sequenced material came from blood. Every receptor here comes from a human donor in good health.

This chain connects TRBV2 to TRBJ2-4; unclear D gene. The assigned J gene may be wrong: the sequence end matches TRBJ2-7 better. The CDR3 covers 14 residues. The germline CDR1 and CDR2 sequences are SNHLY and FYNNEI. The CDR3, as DNA: TGTGCCAGCAGTGCTCATAAACCCAGGAGCGAGCAGTACTTC. This encodes CASSAHKPRSEQYF.

The chain uses TRBV15 and TRBJ2-5; D is uncertain. TRBJ2-7 explains the end of the DNA better; the J call may be wrong. The CDR3 extends over 17 amino acids. Germline CDR1 and CDR2: LNHNV and YYDKDF (reference sequence). This CDR3 is CATSRDPPGVPTYEQYF. Here the CDR3 DNA reads TGTGCCACCAGCAGAGATCCCCCCGGAGTCCCAACCTACGAGCAGTACTTC.

This clonotype was counted only a few times. This chain uses TRBV6-6 with TRBJ1-2, with unresolved D. Germline assignment: CDR1 MNHNY and CDR2 SVGAGI (reference sequence). The CDR3 totals 14 residues. Between the trimmed V and J ends, which lost 4 bases and 0 bases, there was a span of 9 bases. The CDR3 nucleotides read TGTGCCAGCAGTTTTACAGCGTCTAACTATGGCTACACCTTC. Protein product: CASSFTASNYGYTF.

The chain combines TRBV27 with TRBJ2-7, with D maybe TRBD2 (5 bases). The germline gives CDR1 MNHEY, CDR2 SMNVEV (reference sequence). Trimming took off 4 bases at V and 1 base at J, with 17 bases between the two ends. The CDR3 length is 16 residues. CDR3 sequence reads: CASSSPSLRGSYEQYF. The CDR3 coding sequence is TGTGCCAGCAGTTCGCCTTCTCTCAGAGGGTCCTACGAGCAGTACTTC.

The chain is built from TRBV29-1 and TRBJ1-1; 9 bases map to TRBD1. The CDR3 is made up of 13 amino acids. CDR1 and CDR2 (germline): SQVTM, ANQGSEA. V lost 7 bases and J lost 4; bases outside the gene matches: 7. CDR3: CSARTGVGTEAFF. In DNA, the CDR3 is TGCAGCGCCCGGACAGGGGTTGGCACTGAAGCTTTCTTT. Looking up the rest from reference TRBV29-1 and TRBJ1-1 gives the full variable domain: SAVISQKPSRDICQRGTSLTIQCQVDSQVTMMFWYRQQPGQSLTLIATANQGSEATYESGFVIDKFPISRPNLTFSTLTVSNMSPEDSSIYLCSARTGVGTEAFFGQGTRLTVV.